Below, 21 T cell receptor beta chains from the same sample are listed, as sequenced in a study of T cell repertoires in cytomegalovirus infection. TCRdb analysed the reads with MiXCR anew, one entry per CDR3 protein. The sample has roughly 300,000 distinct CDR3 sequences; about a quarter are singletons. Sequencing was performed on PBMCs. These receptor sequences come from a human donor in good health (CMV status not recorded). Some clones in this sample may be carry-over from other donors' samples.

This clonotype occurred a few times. The CDR3 nucleotides are TGCAGCGTTGAGGACGGCGGGGGCACAGATACGCAGTATTTT. It specifies CSVEDGGGTDTQYF. The chain carries TRBV29-1 and TRBJ2-3; TRBD2 is a possible D gene (6 bases). Trimming took 3 bases from V and 1 from J, leaving 11 bases between them. CDR1 is SQVTM, CDR2 ANQGSEA, per germline. This CDR3 contains 14 residues.

The DNA of the CDR3 is TGTGCCAGCAGCTTAGCCGGACTAGCGGGCTACGAGCAGTACTTC. The encoded protein is CASSLAGLAGYEQYF. The genes are TRBV7-2 and TRBJ2-7; the match to TRBD2 covers 11 bases. This CDR3 has 15 residues. J was trimmed by 3 bases and V by 0 bases; bases with no gene match: 1. Germline loops: CDR1 SGHTA, CDR2 FQGNSA.

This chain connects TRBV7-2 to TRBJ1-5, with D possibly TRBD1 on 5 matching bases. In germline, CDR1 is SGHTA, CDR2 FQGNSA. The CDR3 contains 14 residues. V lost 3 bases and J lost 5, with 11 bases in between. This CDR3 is CASSFTRGDQPQHF. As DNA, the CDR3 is TGTGCCAGCAGCTTTACGAGGGGAGATCAGCCCCAGCATTTT.

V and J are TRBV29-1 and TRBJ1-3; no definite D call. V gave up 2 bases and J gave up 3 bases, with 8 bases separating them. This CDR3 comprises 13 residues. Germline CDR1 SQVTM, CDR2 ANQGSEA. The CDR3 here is CSVEWQLGNTIYF. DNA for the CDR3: TGCAGCGTTGAATGGCAGCTTGGAAACACCATATATTTT.

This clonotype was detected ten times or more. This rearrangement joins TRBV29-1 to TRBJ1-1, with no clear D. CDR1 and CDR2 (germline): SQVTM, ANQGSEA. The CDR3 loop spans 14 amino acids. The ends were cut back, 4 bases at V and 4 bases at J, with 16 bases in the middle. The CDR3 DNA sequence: TGCAGCGTTGGGGGTTTGGGGATAGGCACTGAAGCTTTCTTT. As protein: CSVGGLGIGTEAFF.

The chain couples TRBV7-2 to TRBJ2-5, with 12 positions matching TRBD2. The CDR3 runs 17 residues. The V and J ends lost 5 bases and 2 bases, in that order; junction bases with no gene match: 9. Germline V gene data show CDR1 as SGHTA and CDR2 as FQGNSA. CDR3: CASSLQTSGSRQETQYF. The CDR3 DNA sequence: TGTGCCAGCAGCCTCCAGACTAGCGGGAGTAGGCAAGAGACCCAGTACTTC.

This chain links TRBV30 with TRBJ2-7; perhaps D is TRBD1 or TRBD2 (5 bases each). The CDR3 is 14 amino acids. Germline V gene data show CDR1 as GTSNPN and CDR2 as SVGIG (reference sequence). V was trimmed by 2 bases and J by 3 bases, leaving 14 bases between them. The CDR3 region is CAWSRGPLNYEQYF. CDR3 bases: TGTGCCTGGAGTAGGGGACCACTAAACTACGAGCAGTACTTC.

CDR3 coding DNA: TGTGCCAGCAGCTTAATGGGCCAGCGACTTTCCGAGCAGTACTTC. As protein: CASSLMGQRLSEQYF. V and J are TRBV7-2 and TRBJ2-7, with D hard to call. The CDR3 contains 15 residues. Germline assignment: CDR1 SGHTA and CDR2 FQGNSA. Trimming shortened V by 2 bases and J by 6 bases, and 17 bases separated the two germline ends.

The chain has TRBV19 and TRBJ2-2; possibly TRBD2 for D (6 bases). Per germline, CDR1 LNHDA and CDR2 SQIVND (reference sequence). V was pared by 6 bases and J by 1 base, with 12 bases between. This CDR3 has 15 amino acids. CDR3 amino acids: CASSSGSRNTGELFF. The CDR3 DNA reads TGTGCCAGTAGCTCCGGGAGTCGGAACACCGGGGAGCTGTTTTTT.

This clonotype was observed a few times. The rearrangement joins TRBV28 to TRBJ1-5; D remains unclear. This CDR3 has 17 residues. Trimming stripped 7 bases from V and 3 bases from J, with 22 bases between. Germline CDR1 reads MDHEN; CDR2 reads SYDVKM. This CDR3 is CASTPTRGSIANQPQHF. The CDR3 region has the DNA TGTGCCAGCACTCCAACTCGGGGAAGTATAGCCAATCAGCCCCAGCATTTT.

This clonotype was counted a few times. This chain's CDR3 is CASSLVSGGEQYF. The CDR3, as DNA: TGTGCCAGCAGCTTGGTGTCTGGGGGCGAGCAGTACTTC. The rearrangement joins TRBV5-6 to TRBJ2-7; possibly TRBD1 or TRBD2 for D (5 bases each). Trimming shortened V by 0 bases and J by 6 bases, and 10 bases separated the two germline ends. Germline-derived CDR1 and CDR2 are SGHDT and YYEEEE. The length of the CDR3 is 13 residues.

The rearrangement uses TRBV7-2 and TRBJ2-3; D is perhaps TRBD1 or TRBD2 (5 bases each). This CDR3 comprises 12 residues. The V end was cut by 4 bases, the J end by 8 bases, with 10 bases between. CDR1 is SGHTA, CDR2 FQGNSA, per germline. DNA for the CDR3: TGTGCCAGCAGCTCTACGAGGGGTACGCAGTATTTT. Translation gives CASSSTRGTQYF.

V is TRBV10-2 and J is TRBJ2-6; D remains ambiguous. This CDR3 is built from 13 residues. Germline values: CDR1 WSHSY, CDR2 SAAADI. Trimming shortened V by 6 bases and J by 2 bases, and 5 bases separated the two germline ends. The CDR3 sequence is CASRVPGANVLTF. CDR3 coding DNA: TGCGCCAGCAGGGTTCCTGGGGCCAACGTCCTGACTTTC.

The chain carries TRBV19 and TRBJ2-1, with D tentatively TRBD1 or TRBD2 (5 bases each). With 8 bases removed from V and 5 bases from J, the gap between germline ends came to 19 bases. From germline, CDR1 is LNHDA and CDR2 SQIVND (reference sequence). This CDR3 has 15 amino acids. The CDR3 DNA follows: TGTGCCAGTTTGGGGGAGAGGTCCTGGAACAATGAGCAGTTCTTC. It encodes CASLGERSWNNEQFF.

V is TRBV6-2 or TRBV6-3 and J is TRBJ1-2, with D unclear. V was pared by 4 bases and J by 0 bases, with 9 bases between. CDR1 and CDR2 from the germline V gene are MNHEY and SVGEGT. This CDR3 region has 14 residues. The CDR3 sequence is CASSFRSANYGYTF. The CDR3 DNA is TGTGCCAGCAGTTTCCGCAGCGCTAACTATGGCTACACCTTC.

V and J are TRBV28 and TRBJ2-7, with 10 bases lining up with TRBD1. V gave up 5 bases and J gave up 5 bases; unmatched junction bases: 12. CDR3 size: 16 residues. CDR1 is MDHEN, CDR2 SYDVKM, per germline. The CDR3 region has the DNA TGTGCCAGCAGTCCCTCTCCGGGACAGGGGAGCCACGAGCAGTACTTC. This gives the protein CASSPSPGQGSHEQYF.

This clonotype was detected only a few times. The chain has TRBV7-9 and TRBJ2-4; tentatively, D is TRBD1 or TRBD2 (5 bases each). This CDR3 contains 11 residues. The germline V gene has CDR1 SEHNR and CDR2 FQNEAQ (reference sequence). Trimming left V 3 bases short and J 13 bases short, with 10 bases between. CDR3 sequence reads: CASSLPGPQYF. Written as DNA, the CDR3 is TGTGCCAGCAGCTTGCCGGGGCCACAGTACTTC.

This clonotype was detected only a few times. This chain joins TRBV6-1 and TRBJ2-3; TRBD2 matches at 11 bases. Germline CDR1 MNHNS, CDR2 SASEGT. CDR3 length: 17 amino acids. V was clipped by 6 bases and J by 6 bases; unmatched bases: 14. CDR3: CASRGSGRAGWGDTQYF. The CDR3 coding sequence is TGTGCCAGCAGGGGTAGCGGGAGGGCCGGTTGGGGCGATACGCAGTATTTT.

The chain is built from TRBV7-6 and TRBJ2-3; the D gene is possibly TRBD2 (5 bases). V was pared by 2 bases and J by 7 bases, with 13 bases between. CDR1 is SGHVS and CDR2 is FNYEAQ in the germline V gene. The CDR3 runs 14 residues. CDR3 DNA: TGTGCCAGCAGCTTAAGCCGACTATCAAATACGCAGTATTTT. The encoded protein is CASSLSRLSNTQYF.

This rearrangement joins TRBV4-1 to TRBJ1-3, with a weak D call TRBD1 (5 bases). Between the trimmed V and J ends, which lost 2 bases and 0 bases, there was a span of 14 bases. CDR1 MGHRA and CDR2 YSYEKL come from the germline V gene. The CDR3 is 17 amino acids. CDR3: CASSQNLDRISGNTIYF. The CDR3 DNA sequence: TGCGCCAGCAGCCAAAATCTTGACAGAATCTCTGGAAACACCATATATTTT.

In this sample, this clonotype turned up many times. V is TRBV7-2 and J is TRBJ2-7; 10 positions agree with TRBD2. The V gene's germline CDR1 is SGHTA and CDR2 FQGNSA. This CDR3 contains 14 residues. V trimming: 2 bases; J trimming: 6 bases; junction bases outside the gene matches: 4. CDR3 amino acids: CASSLLAGAGEQYF. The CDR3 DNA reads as TGTGCCAGCAGCTTACTAGCGGGAGCCGGCGAGCAGTACTTC.